Sequencing of this T cell receptor (beta chain) was carried out in a study of CD4 and CD8 cells across lung adenocarcinoma regions. Donors had localized lung adenocarcinoma, a non-small cell lung cancer. V was clipped by 5 bases and J by 13 bases; unmatched bases: 17. This CDR3 spans 16 amino acids. Germline CDR1 reads MNHNS; CDR2 reads SASEGT. Each CDR3 protein is one row after TCRdb ran MiXCR on the PCR reads. The sample records fewer than 30,000 distinct CDR3 sequences, over 45% being singletons. The TCR sequence derives from a male donor with lung adenocarcinoma. The CD4 and CD8 labels of this study may be unreliable. Sequenced input: CD8+ T cells from the center of a lung tumor. The chain links TRBV6-1 to TRBJ2-1; 10 nucleotides agree with TRBD2. The chain's CDR3 is CASSPSGGGPDTAQFF. The CDR3 bases are TGTGCCAGCAGTCCGAGCGGGGGGGGACCAGATACGGCCCAGTTCTTC.